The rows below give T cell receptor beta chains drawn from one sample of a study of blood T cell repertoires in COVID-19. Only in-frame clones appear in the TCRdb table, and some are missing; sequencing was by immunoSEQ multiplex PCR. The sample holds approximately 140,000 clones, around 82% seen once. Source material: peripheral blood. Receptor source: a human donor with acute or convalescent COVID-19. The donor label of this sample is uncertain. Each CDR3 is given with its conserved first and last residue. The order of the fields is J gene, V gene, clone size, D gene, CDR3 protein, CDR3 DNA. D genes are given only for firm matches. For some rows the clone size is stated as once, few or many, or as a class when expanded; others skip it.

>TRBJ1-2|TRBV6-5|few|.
CASVERGRGNYGYTF
TGTGCCAGCGTTGAACGTGGCAGGGGCAACTATGGCTACACCTTC
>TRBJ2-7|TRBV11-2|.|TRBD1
CASSRQGAYEQYF
TGTGCCAGCAGCCGACAGGGGGCCTACGAGCAGTACTTC
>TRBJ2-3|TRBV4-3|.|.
CASSQSAGRTDTQYF
TGCGCCAGCAGCCAATCAGCAGGGAGGACAGATACGCAGTATTTT
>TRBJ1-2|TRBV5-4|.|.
CASSPEGGAGYGYTF
TGTGCCAGCAGCCCGGAAGGGGGGGCCGGCTATGGCTACACCTTC
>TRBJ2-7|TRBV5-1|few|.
CASSSGVTKMQYF
TGCGCCAGCAGCTCGGGAGTCACGAAAATGCAGTACTTC
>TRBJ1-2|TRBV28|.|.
CATQAGTLYGYTF
TGTGCCACCCAGGCGGGGACCCTTTATGGCTACACCTTC
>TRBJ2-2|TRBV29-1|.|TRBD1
CSVEGQAGELFF
TGCAGCGTTGAGGGACAGGCCGGGGAGCTGTTTTTT
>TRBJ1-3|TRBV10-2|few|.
CASSESPGTPFYF
TGCGCCAGCAGTGAGTCTCCCGGGACACCTTTCTATTTT
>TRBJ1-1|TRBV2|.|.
CASSDGTPSKAFF
TGTGCCAGCAGTGACGGGACACCAAGTAAAGCTTTCTTT
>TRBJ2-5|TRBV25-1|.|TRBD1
CASSEPRDRQETQYF
TGTGCCAGCAGTGAACCTAGGGACAGGCAAGAGACCCAGTACTTC
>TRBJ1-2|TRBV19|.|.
CASRQDYGYTF
TGTGCCAGTAGACAAGACTATGGCTACACCTTC